These 17 T cell receptor beta chains were sequenced from one sample in a study of blood T cell repertoires in COVID-19. Libraries were prepared by immunoSEQ multiplex PCR; TCRdb keeps only in-frame clonotypes and omits some of them. The sample consists of over 150,000 clones, roughly 80% of them appearing once. Specimen: PBMCs or T cells enriched from blood (not recorded which). These receptors came from a middle-aged man who had recovered from COVID-19.

The V gene is TRBV4-2, the J gene TRBJ2-7; perhaps TRBD2 as D (5 bases). Trimming removed 0 bases from V and 0 bases from J, with 9 bases in between. Germline V gene lookup returns CDR1 LGHNA and CDR2 YNFKEQ. This CDR3 region has 15 residues. The CDR3 nucleotides are TGTGCCAGCAGCCAAGATTTCGACTACTCCTACGAGCAGTACGTC. Its translation: CASSQDFDYSYEQYV.

In regard to this clone: One end of the junction is discordant with germline, which a read error may explain. The chain employs TRBV15 and TRBJ2-2; 10 bases line up with TRBD1. The V gene's germline CDR1 is LNHNV and CDR2 YYDKDF (reference sequence). CDR3 length: 12 amino acids. The CDR3 nucleotides read TGTGCCACCAGCGGGGGACAGGGGTTGAGGGTTTTT. Translated: CATSGGQGLRVF.

This clone was observed a handful of times. The chain combines TRBV3-1 (or the pseudogene TRBV3-2) with TRBJ1-6; D is unclear. Germline loops: CDR1 LGHDT, CDR2 YNNKEL (reference sequence). The CDR3 is made up of 12 amino acids. V dropped 4 bases and J dropped 7 bases, with 5 bases sitting between them. In DNA form, the CDR3 reads TGTGCCAGCAGCCCAACAAATTCACCCCTCCACTTT. This translates into CASSPTNSPLHF.

The chain combines TRBV4-2 with TRBJ1-4; D gene unclear. Germline assignment: CDR1 LGHNA and CDR2 YNFKEQ. The CDR3 totals 16 residues. V was shortened by 0 bases and J by 5 bases, with 13 bases between the two germline ends. The CDR3 loop reads CASSQELAAKNEKLFF. The CDR3 DNA sequence: TGTGCCAGCAGCCAAGAGTTGGCGGCGAAAAATGAAAAACTGTTTTTT.

The chain employs TRBV24-1 and TRBJ2-3; D perhaps matches TRBD1 (5 bases). The CDR3 sequence is 15 residues long. The V end lost 4 bases, the J end lost 0 bases, and 10 bases lay between the germline ends. Per the germline V gene, CDR1 is KGHDR and CDR2 is SFDVKD. The CDR3 region has the DNA TGTGCCACCAGTGACCGACAGATTAGCACAGATACGCAGTATTTT. This encodes CATSDRQISTDTQYF.

This clone was observed once. V gene TRBV30 combines with J gene TRBJ1-1; no clear D. Germline V gives CDR1 GTSNPN, CDR2 SVGIG (reference sequence). The CDR3 sequence is 16 residues long. The germline V and J ends were trimmed by 1 base and 1 base, with 16 bases remaining between them. Here the CDR3 DNA reads TGTGCCTGGAGTGGGAGAGCGGGTCGGGCGAACACTGAAGCTTTCTTT. This encodes CAWSGRAGRANTEAFF.

This chain connects TRBV5-1 to TRBJ1-2; perhaps TRBD1 as D (6 bases). The germline V gene encodes CDR1 SGHRS and CDR2 YFSETQ. CDR3 length equals 15 residues. V shed 0 bases and J shed 0 bases, with 9 bases lying between them. The CDR3 loop reads CASSLDRATNYGYTF. The DNA of the CDR3 is TGCGCCAGCAGCTTGGACAGGGCCACTAACTATGGCTACACCTTC.

The chain has TRBV18 and TRBJ2-7; 11 positions agree with TRBD2. The CDR3 totals 15 residues. V was pared by 3 bases and J by 7 bases, with 8 bases of the junction left unmatched. The germline V gene has CDR1 KGHSH and CDR2 LQKENI. DNA for the CDR3: TGTGCCAGCTCACCGGCTAGCGGGAGGAGGAGGGAGCAGTACGTC. This encodes CASSPASGRRREQYV.

This clone was seen a few times. V and J are TRBV7-9 and TRBJ1-4, with D perhaps matching TRBD1 (5 bases). The ends were cut back, 5 bases at V and 7 bases at J, with 17 bases in the middle. The length of the CDR3 is 15 residues. The germline CDR1 and CDR2 sequences are SEHNR and FQNEAQ (reference sequence). The CDR3 nucleotides read TGTGCCAGCAGCCGCAAGGGGTTTTCCAGTGAAAAACTGTTTTTT. Translation: CASSRKGFSSEKLFF.

The rearrangement links TRBV10-3 to TRBJ2-2, with D possibly being TRBD2 (5 bases). Per germline, CDR1 ENHRY and CDR2 SYGVKD. The germline V and J ends were trimmed by 6 bases and 2 bases, with 13 bases remaining between them. The CDR3 spans 15 residues. CDR3 residues: CAIRPSGPNTGELFF. The DNA of the CDR3 is TGTGCCATCAGACCCAGCGGCCCTAACACCGGGGAGCTGTTTTTT.

DNA of the CDR3: TGTGCCAGCAGCTTCGGACTTCCCGAATACAATGAGCAGTTCTTC. As protein: CASSFGLPEYNEQFF. The gene calls are TRBV7-2 and TRBJ2-1; D may be TRBD2 (5 bases). The CDR3 is 15 residues long. The V end lost 3 bases, the J end lost 4 bases, and 13 bases lay between the germline ends. CDR1 and CDR2 from the germline V gene are SGHTA and FQGNSA. Filled out from reference TRBV7-2 and TRBJ2-1, the complete variable domain reads GAGVSQSPSNKVTEKGKDVELRCDPISGHTALYWYRQSLGQGLEFLIYFQGNSAPDKSGLPSDRFSAERTGGSVSTLTIQRTQQEDSAVYLCASSFGLPEYNEQFFGPGTRLTVL.

The chain recombines TRBV20-1 with TRBJ2-7, with a possible D match to TRBD2 (5 bases). Trimming pared 6 bases from V and 7 bases from J, leaving 13 bases between. CDR3 length: 11 residues. From germline, CDR1 is DFQATT and CDR2 SNEGSKA (reference sequence). CDR3 protein: CSAERPGEQYF. The CDR3 DNA reads TGCAGTGCCGAGAGACCGGGAGAGCAGTACTTC.

V usage is TRBV7-2 and J usage is TRBJ2-4, with D tentatively TRBD2 (7 bases). Trimming stripped 5 bases from V and 1 base from J, with 18 bases between. Germline CDR1 is SGHTA and CDR2 is FQGNSA. The CDR3 is made up of 17 amino acids. In nucleotides, the CDR3 is TGTGCCAGCAGCCCCTGGGGGGGGCTTAGGGCCAAAAACATTCAGTACTTC. Encoded protein: CASSPWGGLRAKNIQYF.

There are a few counts of this clone. The chain combines TRBV14 with TRBJ1-2, with D unclear. V was pared by 0 bases and J by 10 bases, with 12 bases between. Per the germline V gene, CDR1 is SGHDN and CDR2 is FVKESK. This CDR3 contains 13 residues. The CDR3 region is CASSQDRGRPYTF. The CDR3 coding sequence is TGTGCCAGCAGCCAAGATAGAGGCAGACCCTACACCTTC.

The V gene is TRBV29-1, the J gene TRBJ2-1; tentative D call: TRBD2 (5 bases). V was clipped by 7 bases and J by 0 bases, with 13 bases between them. The CDR3 is 14 residues long. Germline values: CDR1 SQVTM, CDR2 ANQGSEA. This CDR3 reads CSASGFGSYNEQFF. The DNA for the CDR3 is TGCAGCGCAAGCGGATTTGGCTCCTACAATGAGCAGTTCTTC.

This clone was detected only once. V usage is TRBV29-1 and J usage is TRBJ1-2; D is perhaps TRBD1 (6 bases). The germline CDR1 and CDR2 sequences are SQVTM and ANQGSEA. Trimming cost V 7 bases and J 6 bases, with 18 bases left between them. This CDR3 is 13 amino acids long. The CDR3 nucleotides are TGCAGCGCCTTACCACAGGGCGACGATGGCTACACCTTC. This sequence encodes CSALPQGDDGYTF.

The V and J genes are TRBV7-2 and TRBJ2-7, with D possibly TRBD1 on 5 matching bases. Trimming removed 5 bases from V and 4 bases from J, with 18 bases in between. Germline values: CDR1 SGHTA, CDR2 FQGNSA. CDR3 length equals 15 residues. The CDR3, as DNA: TGTGCCAGCAGCCCGTCGGACATTCCTGGATACGAGCAGTACTTC. Translation gives CASSPSDIPGYEQYF.